In its sample, the clone carrying this TCR beta chain was seen many times. Its specificity is not known. This entry comes from a study of identical twins. Findings and limits, study-wide: Where beta out-of-frame sequences were concerned, excess twin sharing was weaker.

A single record per CDR3 protein comes from TCRdb applying MiXCR to the 5' RACE reads. Among 500,000 to 650,000 distinct CDR3 sequences, 7.1% were seen once, and the ten largest hold 1.6%. V lost 1 base and J 4 bases, leaving 10 bases between the germline ends. This CDR3 is built from 15 residues. This same sample was also part of a study on yellow fever vaccine responses in identical twins.

The chain couples TRBV12-3 or TRBV12-4 to TRBJ1-4; no clear D gene. The sequencing sample was made of PBMCs. The TCR was taken from a woman aged 18-35 years in good health. CDR3 DNA: TGTGCCAGCAGTTTAGGCAGCTCGGTTAATGAAAAACTGTTTTTT. Translating gives CASSLGSSVNEKLFF.